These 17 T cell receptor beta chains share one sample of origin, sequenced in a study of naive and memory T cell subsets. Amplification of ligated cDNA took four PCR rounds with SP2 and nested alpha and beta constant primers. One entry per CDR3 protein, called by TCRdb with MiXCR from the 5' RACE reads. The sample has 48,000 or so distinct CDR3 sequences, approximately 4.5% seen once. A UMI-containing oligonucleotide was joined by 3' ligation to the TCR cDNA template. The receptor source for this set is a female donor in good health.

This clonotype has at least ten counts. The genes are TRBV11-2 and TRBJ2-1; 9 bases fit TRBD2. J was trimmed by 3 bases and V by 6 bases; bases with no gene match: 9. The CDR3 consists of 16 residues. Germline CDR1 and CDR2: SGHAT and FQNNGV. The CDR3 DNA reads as TGTGCCAGCAGGTATATTACTAGCGGGCTCTACAATGAGCAGTTCTTC. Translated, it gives CASRYITSGLYNEQFF.

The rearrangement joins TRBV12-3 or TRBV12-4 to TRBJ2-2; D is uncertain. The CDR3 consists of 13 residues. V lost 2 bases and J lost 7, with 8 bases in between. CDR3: CASSLRLDGELFF. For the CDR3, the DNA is TGTGCCAGCAGTTTAAGGTTGGACGGGGAGCTGTTTTTT.

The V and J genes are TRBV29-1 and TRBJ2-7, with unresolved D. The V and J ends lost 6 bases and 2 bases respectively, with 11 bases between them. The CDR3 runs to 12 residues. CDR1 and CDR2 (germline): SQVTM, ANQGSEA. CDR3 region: CSVGKGAYEQYF. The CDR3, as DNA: TGCAGCGTGGGCAAAGGAGCCTACGAGCAGTACTTC.

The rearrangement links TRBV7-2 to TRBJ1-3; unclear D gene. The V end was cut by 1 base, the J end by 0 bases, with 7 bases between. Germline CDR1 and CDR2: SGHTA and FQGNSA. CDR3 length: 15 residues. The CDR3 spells CASSLVADSGNTIYF. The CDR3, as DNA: TGTGCCAGCAGCTTAGTAGCCGACTCTGGAAACACCATATATTTT. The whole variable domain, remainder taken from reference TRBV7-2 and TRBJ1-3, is GAGVSQSPSNKVTEKGKDVELRCDPISGHTALYWYRQSLGQGLEFLIYFQGNSAPDKSGLPSDRFSAERTGGSVSTLTIQRTQQEDSAVYLCASSLVADSGNTIYFGEGSWLTVV.

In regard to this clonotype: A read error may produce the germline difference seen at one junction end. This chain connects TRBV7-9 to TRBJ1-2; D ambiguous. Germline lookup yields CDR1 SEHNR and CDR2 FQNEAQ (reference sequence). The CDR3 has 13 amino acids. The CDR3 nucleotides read TGTGCCAGCAGCTTTGTAGGGAGCTATGGCGACACCTTC. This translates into CASSFVGSYGDTF.

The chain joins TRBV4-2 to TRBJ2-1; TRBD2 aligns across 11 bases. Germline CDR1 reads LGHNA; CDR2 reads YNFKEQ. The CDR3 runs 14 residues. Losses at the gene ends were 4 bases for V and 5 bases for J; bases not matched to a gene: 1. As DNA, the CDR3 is TGTGCCAGCAGCCTGGGACTAGCGGACAATGAGCAGTTCTTC. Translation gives CASSLGLADNEQFF.

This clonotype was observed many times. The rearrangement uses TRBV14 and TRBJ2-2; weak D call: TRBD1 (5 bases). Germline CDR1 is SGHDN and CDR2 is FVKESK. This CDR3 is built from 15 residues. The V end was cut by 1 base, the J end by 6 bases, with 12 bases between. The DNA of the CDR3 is TGTGCCAGCAGCCAAGGGCGGTCAGGGTCCGGGGAGCTGTTTTTT. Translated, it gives CASSQGRSGSGELFF.

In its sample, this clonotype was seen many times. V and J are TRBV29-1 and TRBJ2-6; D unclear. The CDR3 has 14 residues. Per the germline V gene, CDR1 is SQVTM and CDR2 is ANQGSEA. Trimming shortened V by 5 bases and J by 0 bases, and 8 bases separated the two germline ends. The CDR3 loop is CSVLVYSGANVLTF. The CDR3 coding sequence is TGCAGCGTTCTGGTCTACTCTGGGGCCAACGTCCTGACTTTC.

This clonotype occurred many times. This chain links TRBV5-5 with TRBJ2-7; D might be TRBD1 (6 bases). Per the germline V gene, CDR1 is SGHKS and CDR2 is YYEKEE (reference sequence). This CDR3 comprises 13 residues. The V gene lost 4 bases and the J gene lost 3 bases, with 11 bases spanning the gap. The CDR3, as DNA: TGTGCCAGCAGCCCGACAGGATACTACGAGCAGTACTTC. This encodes CASSPTGYYEQYF.

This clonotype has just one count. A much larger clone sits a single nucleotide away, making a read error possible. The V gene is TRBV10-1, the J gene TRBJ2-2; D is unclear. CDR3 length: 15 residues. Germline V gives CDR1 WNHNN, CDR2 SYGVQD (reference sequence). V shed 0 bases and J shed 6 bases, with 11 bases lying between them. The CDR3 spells CASSESRFRSGELFF. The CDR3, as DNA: TGCGCCAGCAGTGAGTCGAGGTTCAGGTCCGGGGAGCTGTTTTTT.

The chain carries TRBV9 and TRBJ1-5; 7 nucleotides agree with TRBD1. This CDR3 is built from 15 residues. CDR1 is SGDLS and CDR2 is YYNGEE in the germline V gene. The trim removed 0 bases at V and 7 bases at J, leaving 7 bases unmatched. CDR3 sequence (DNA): TGTGCCAGCAGCGTAGAGGGGACAGCGGGGCAGCCCCAGCATTTT. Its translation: CASSVEGTAGQPQHF.

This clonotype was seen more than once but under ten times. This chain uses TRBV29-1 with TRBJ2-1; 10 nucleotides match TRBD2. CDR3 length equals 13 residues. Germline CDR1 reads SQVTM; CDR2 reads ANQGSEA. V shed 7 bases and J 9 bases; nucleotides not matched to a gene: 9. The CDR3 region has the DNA TGCAGCGGCGATTTAGCGGGAGGAGGTGAGCAGTTCTTC. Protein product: CSGDLAGGGEQFF.

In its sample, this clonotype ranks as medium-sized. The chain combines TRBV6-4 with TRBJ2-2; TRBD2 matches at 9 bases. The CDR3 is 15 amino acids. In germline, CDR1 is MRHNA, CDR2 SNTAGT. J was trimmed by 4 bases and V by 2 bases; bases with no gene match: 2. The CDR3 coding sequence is TGTGCCAGCAGTGACGCTAGCGGGGTCACCGGGGAGCTGTTTTTT. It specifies CASSDASGVTGELFF.

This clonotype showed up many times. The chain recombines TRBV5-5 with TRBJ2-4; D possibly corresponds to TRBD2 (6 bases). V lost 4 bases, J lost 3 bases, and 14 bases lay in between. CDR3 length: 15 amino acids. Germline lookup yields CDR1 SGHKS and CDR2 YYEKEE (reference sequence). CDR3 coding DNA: TGTGCCAGCAGCCCCCCTCCGGGAGTCAAAAACATTCAGTACTTC. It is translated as CASSPPPGVKNIQYF.

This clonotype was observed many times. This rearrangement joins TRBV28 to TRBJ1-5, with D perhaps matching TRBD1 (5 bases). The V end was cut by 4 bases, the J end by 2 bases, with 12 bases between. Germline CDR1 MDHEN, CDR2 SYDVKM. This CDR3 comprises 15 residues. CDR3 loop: CASSWGVGGNQPQHF. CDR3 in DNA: TGTGCCAGCAGTTGGGGGGTGGGGGGCAATCAGCCCCAGCATTTT.

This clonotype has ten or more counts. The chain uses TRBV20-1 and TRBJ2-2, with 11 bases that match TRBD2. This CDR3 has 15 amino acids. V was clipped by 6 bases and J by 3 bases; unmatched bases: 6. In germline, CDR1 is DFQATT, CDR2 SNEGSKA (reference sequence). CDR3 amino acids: CSANSGRADTGELFF. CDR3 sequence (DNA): TGCAGTGCGAATAGCGGGAGGGCCGACACCGGGGAGCTGTTTTTT.

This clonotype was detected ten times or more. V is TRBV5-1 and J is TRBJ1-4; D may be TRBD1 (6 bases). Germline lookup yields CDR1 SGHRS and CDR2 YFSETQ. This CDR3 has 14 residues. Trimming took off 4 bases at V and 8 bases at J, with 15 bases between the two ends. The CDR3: CASSGTGTFEKLFF. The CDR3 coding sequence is TGCGCCAGCAGCGGAACCGGGACATTCGAAAAACTGTTTTTT.